Listed below are T cell receptor beta chains from one sample, sequenced in a study of blood T cell repertoires in COVID-19. Repertoires were generated with immunoSEQ multiplex PCR, while TCRdb's copy carries only in-frame clones and drops some. This table has hundreds of thousands of clones, 82% appearing once. The sequencing sample was made of PBMCs or T cells enriched from blood (not recorded which). These receptors were collected from a woman in her sixties who had recovered from COVID-19. CDR3s include the opening cysteine and the closing phenylalanine or tryptophan. Fields, in order: V gene, clone size, D gene, J gene, CDR3 DNA, CDR3 protein. The D gene is left open where the match is weak. Rows may omit the clone size; those that give it use once, few, many or a size class.

TRBV3-1/TRBV3-2,-,TRBD2,TRBJ2-5,TGTGCCAGCAGCCAGGGCCGTACCAGACTAGCGGGAACGTACCAAGAGACCCAGTACTTC,CASSQGRTRLAGTYQETQYF
TRBV12-3/TRBV12-4,once,-,TRBJ1-5,TGTGCCAGCAGTGTCGGGTTTCGGGCCCAGCATTTT,CASSVGFRAQHF
TRBV11-3,few,-,TRBJ2-2,TGTGCCAGCAGCTTAGGATCCCCGGACACCGGGGAGCTGTTTTTT,CASSLGSPDTGELFF
TRBV19,-,-,TRBJ1-1,TGTGCCAGTAGTATAGGGGCGTGGACTGAAGCTTTCTTT,CASSIGAWTEAFF
TRBV12-3/TRBV12-4,-,-,TRBJ1-5,TGTGCCAGTCTGGGGCGGGGGTCTCAGCCCCAGCATTTT,CASLGRGSQPQHF
TRBV4-2,-,-,TRBJ1-2,TGTGCCAGCAGCCAAGAGAGCCTAGTAACCTATGGCTACACCTTC,CASSQESLVTYGYTF
TRBV19,-,-,TRBJ2-2,TGTGCCAGTAGTATCTCCGGGGCCGGGGAGCTGTTTTTT,CASSISGAGELFF
TRBV2,-,-,TRBJ1-1,TGTGCCAGCAGTGAAGGTCAGGGAAGGACTGAAGCTTTCTTT,CASSEGQGRTEAFF
TRBV9,-,TRBD2,TRBJ2-2,TGTGCCAGCAGCCCTAGAGGGTTGAGCGGGGGTCTGCATGGGGAGCTGTTTTTT,CASSPRGLSGGLHGELFF
TRBV12-5,-,TRBD1,TRBJ1-6,TGTGCTAGTGGTCCCGGACAGGGGGTTTCACCCCTCCACTTT,CASGPGQGVSPLHF
TRBV6-5,once,TRBD1,TRBJ1-2,TGTGCCAGCAGTACCCGGACAGGGGGGAGCTATGGCTACACCTTC,CASSTRTGGSYGYTF
TRBV12-5,-,-,TRBJ2-1,TGTGCTAGTGGTTTCGTATGGGGCGGCTACAATGAGCAGTTCTTC,CASGFVWGGYNEQFF
TRBV7-3,many,-,TRBJ1-1,TGTGCCAGCAGCTCCCCGGGAAGGGCTGAAGCTTTCTTT,CASSSPGRAEAFF
TRBV19,once,TRBD2,TRBJ2-6,TGTGCCAGTAGTTCGGGTAGCGGGGACTCTGGGGCCAACGTCCTGACTTTC,CASSSGSGDSGANVLTF
TRBV6-1,-,-,TRBJ1-5,TGTGCCAGCAGTGAAAACGGAGGGTCCCAGCATTTT,CASSENGGSQHF
TRBV4-3,few,TRBD1,TRBJ2-5,TGCGCCAGCAGCCAAGAAGGGTACAGGGGAGAGACCCAGTACTTC,CASSQEGYRGETQYF
TRBV5-4,-,TRBD2,TRBJ2-1,TGTGCCAGCAGCCTGCATACTAGCGGGAGGGCCACGGAGCAGTTCTTC,CASSLHTSGRATEQFF
TRBV6-5,-,-,TRBJ1-1,TGTGCCAGCAGAACGACAGAGAATACTGAAGCTTTCTTT,CASRTTENTEAFF
TRBV5-1,once,TRBD1,TRBJ1-1,TGCGCCAGCAGCTTAATTGGGACAGTTGAAGCTTTCTTT,CASSLIGTVEAFF
TRBV18,-,TRBD1,TRBJ2-3,TGTGCCAGCTCACCTCCTTTTGGGACAGGGTTAGATACGCAGTATTTT,CASSPPFGTGLDTQYF
TRBV10-3,once,-,TRBJ2-5,TGTGCCATCAGTGAGAGAGAAGAGACCCAGTACTTC,CAISEREETQYF
TRBV4-3,-,TRBD1,TRBJ2-7,TGCGCCAGCAGCCAAGATACAGGGGCTCCTCCCTACGAGCAGTACTTC,CASSQDTGAPPYEQYF
TRBV25-1,-,TRBD1,TRBJ1-4,TGTGCCAGCAGTGAAATGGCAGGGGGCTCGGAAAAACTGTTTTTT,CASSEMAGGSEKLFF
TRBV7-2,-,TRBD2,TRBJ2-7,TGTGCCAGCAGCTTGGGACTAGCGGGGGGTACTGGCGAGCAGTACTTC,CASSLGLAGGTGEQYF
TRBV6-6,-,-,TRBJ1-1,TGTGCCAGCAGTTACTCCGGGGGGAGAACTGAAGCTTTCTTT,CASSYSGGRTEAFF
TRBV29-1,-,-,TRBJ2-7,TGCAGCGTTGAAGATCGGGGAAGGACTTTCAACGGCGAGCAGTACTTC,CSVEDRGRTFNGEQYF
TRBV7-6,-,-,TRBJ1-3,TGTGCCAGCAGCTCGACTATCCCGGTGGCGAGCTCTGGAAACACCATATATTTT,CASSSTIPVASSGNTIYF
TRBV2,-,-,TRBJ1-6,TGTGCCAGCAGACCCACTATAGGTTCACCCCTCCACTTT,CASRPTIGSPLHF
TRBV3-1/TRBV3-2,-,-,TRBJ1-3,TGTGCCAGCAGCCAAGATCCGGGGTCTGGAAACACCATATATTTT,CASSQDPGSGNTIYF
TRBV12-5,-,TRBD2,TRBJ2-5,TGTGCTAGTGGTTTGGTAACGGCTAGCGGGCAAGAGACCCAGTACTTC,CASGLVTASGQETQYF
TRBV7-2,-,-,TRBJ2-3,TGTGCCAGCAGCTTAGAGCCCACAGATACGCAGTATTTT,CASSLEPTDTQYF
TRBV14,-,-,TRBJ1-2,TGTGCCAGCAGCCGATGGCTGAATAACTATGGCTACACCTTC,CASSRWLNNYGYTF
TRBV12-3/TRBV12-4,few,-,TRBJ2-1,TGTGCCAGCAGTTTACCAGGGGTGAATGAGCAGTTCTTC,CASSLPGVNEQFF
TRBV18,-,TRBD1,TRBJ1-2,TGTGCCAGCTCACCATCCCCGGGACAGGGTAATGGCTACACCTTC,CASSPSPGQGNGYTF
TRBV5-1,-,TRBD2,TRBJ2-2,TGCGCCAGCAGCTTGAGCCGGACTAGCGGGAGGGCCAGTGGCGGGGAGCTGTTTTTT,CASSLSRTSGRASGGELFF
TRBV27,many,TRBD2,TRBJ2-5,TGTGCCAGCAGTTCTAGCGGGAGGGTTGAGGAGACCCAGTACTTC,CASSSSGRVEETQYF
TRBV2,once,-,TRBJ2-3,TGTGCCAGCAGTGAAATGGGGCAGCCCACAGATACGCAGTATTTT,CASSEMGQPTDTQYF
TRBV4-1,-,TRBD1,TRBJ1-4,TGCGCCAGCAGCCAACCCGACAGGGGCGGGGAAAAACTGTTTTTT,CASSQPDRGGEKLFF
TRBV9,-,-,TRBJ2-1,TGTGCCAGCAGCGTAGAGTACGTAGCCTACAATGAGCAGTTCTTC,CASSVEYVAYNEQFF
TRBV5-1,-,-,TRBJ1-1,TGCGCCAGCAGCTTGGGGGTCAGGCTGGAAGCTTTCTTT,CASSLGVRLEAFF
TRBV5-8,-,TRBD1,TRBJ1-5,TGTGCCAGCACGGACAGGGCCCTTCCCAATCAGCCCCAGCATTTT,CASTDRALPNQPQHF
TRBV12-1,-,-,TRBJ2-2,TGTGCCAGCAGCTTCAAAATTACAGGGAACACCGGGGAGCTGTTTTTT,CASSFKITGNTGELFF
TRBV9,-,-,TRBJ1-5,TGTGCCAGCAGCGTAGCCCCGCGGGGCGGCAATCAGCCCCAGCATTTT,CASSVAPRGGNQPQHF
TRBV6-5,few,-,TRBJ1-4,TGTGCCACTACGGACAGTTTGGGTGCTAATGAAAAACTGTTTTTT,CATTDSLGANEKLFF
TRBV19,-,TRBD2,TRBJ2-1,TGTGCCAGTAGTCCGCGGGAGGGATCCTACAATGAGCAGTTCTTC,CASSPREGSYNEQFF
TRBV6-4,-,-,TRBJ1-2,TGTGCCAGCAGTGTTGCCGCGGGTTCCTATGGCTACACCTTC,CASSVAAGSYGYTF
TRBV4-2,-,TRBD1,TRBJ2-1,TGTGCCAGCAGCCCAGACAGGGATTTCTCCTACAATGAGCAGTTCTTC,CASSPDRDFSYNEQFF